The clone carrying this TCR beta chain occurred a few times. CDR1 and CDR2 from the germline V gene are SGHNT and YYREEE (reference sequence). V was pared by 5 bases and J by 7 bases, with 9 bases between. This CDR3 region has 12 residues. TCRdb's copy holds only in-frame clones and misses some; the assay was immunoSEQ multiplex PCR. Of 300,000 to 350,000 clones in the sample, approximately 87% were seen once. The sample originates from a study of Ad26.COV2.S vaccination and SARS-CoV-2 variants. This sample's treatment: roughly 19 received Ad26.COV2.S at low or high dose, single or two shots; 5 received placebo; per-sample allocation not given. On day 63 after the first injection, vaccine and placebo recipients gave samples. An 18-55-year-old adult in Boston served as donor.

This sequence originates from a person between 18 and 65 years old who received the Ad26.COV2.S COVID-19 vaccine or a placebo. The sequences come from peripheral blood, collected in a trial of Ad26.COV2.S vaccine versus placebo. The chain has TRBV5-4 and TRBJ2-2, with unresolved D. The CDR3, as DNA: TGTGCCAGCAGGGCCCATAGCGGGGAGCTGTTTTTT. Translating it yields CASRAHSGELFF.